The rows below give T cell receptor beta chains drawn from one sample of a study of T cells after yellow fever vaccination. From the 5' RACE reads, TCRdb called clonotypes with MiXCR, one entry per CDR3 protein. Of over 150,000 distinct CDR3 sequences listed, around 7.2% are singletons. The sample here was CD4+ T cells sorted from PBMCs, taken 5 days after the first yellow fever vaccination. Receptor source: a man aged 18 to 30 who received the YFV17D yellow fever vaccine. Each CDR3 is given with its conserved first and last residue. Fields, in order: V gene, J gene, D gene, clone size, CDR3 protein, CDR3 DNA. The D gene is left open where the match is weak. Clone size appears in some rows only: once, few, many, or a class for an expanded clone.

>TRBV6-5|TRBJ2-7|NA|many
CASSRVNLGSYEQYF
TGTGCCAGCAGCCGAGTGAATCTTGGCTCCTACGAGCAGTACTTC
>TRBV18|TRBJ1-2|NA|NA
CASSETRLSGYTF
TGTGCCAGCTCAGAAACCCGGCTGAGTGGCTACACCTTC
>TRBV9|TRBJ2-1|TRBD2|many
CASSTSRGGRYNEQFF
TGTGCCAGCAGCACTTCCCGCGGGGGGAGGTACAATGAGCAGTTCTTC
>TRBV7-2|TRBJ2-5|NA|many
CASSSALGRETQYF
TGTGCCAGCAGCTCGGCCCTGGGTAGAGAGACCCAGTACTTC
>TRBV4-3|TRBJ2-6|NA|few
CASSRHGAGANVLTF
TGCGCCAGCAGCCGGCATGGGGCTGGGGCCAACGTCCTGACTTTC
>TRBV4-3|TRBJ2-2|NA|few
CASSQDAGGYTGELFF
TGCGCCAGCAGCCAAGATGCAGGGGGGTACACCGGGGAGCTGTTTTTT
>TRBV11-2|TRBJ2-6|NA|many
CASSLPLGKLDSGANVLTF
TGTGCCAGCAGCTTACCATTGGGGAAGTTGGACTCTGGGGCCAACGTCCTGACTTTC
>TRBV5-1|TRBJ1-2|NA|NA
CASSSGVTGYTF
TGCGCCAGCAGCTCAGGGGTTACTGGCTACACCTTC
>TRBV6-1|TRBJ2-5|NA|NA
CASSRPHGETQYF
TGTGCCAGCAGCCGCCCGCATGGGGAGACCCAGTACTTC
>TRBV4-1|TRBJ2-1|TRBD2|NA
CASSRTSGGWDEQFF
TGCGCCAGCAGCCGAACTAGCGGGGGGTGGGATGAGCAGTTCTTC
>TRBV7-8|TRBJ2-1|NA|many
CASSTLLGQNSNEQFF
TGTGCCAGCAGCACGTTGCTTGGACAGAACAGTAATGAGCAGTTCTTC
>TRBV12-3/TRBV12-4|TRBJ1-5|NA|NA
CASRLSSNQPQHF
TGTGCCAGCAGACTATCGAGCAATCAGCCCCAGCATTTT
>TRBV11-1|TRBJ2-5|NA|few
CASSLFSIQETQYF
TGTGCCAGCAGCTTATTCTCTATCCAAGAGACCCAGTACTTC
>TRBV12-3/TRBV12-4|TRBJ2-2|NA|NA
CASRIRQTTGELFF
TGTGCCAGCAGGATTCGCCAGACCACCGGGGAGCTGTTTTTT
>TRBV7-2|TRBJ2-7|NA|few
CASSLVTSLSYEQYF
TGTGCCAGCAGCTTAGTCACCAGCCTCTCCTACGAGCAGTACTTC
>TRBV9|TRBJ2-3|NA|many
CASSVEGGANTQYF
TGTGCCAGCAGCGTAGAGGGGGGGGCCAATACGCAGTATTTT
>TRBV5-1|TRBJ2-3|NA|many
CASSLSQGSDTQYF
TGCGCCAGCAGCTTGAGCCAGGGATCAGATACGCAGTATTTT
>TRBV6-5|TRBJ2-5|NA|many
CASSYRTSETQYF
TGTGCCAGCAGTTATCGAACTAGCGAGACCCAGTACTTC
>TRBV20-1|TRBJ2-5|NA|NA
CSALLRGQETQYF
TGCAGTGCTCTACTTAGGGGCCAAGAGACCCAGTACTTC
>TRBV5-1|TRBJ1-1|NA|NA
CASKHGGKGLNTEAFF
TGCGCCAGCAAGCACGGGGGGAAGGGTTTGAACACTGAAGCTTTCTTT
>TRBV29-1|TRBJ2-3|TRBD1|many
CSVETGTGLQDTQYF
TGCAGCGTCGAAACCGGGACAGGGCTACAAGATACGCAGTATTTT
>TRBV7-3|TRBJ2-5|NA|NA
CASSLWGWGTTQYF
TGTGCCAGCAGCTTATGGGGTTGGGGTACGACCCAGTACTTC
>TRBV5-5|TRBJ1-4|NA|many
CASSFRVRQTNNEKLFF
TGTGCCAGCAGCTTCAGGGTGCGGCAGACTAATAATGAAAAACTGTTTTTT
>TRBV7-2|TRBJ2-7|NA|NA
CASSFIGTYEQYF
TGTGCCAGCAGCTTTATTGGGACATACGAGCAGTACTTC
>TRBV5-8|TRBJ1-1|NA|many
CASSLEPGNTEAFF
TGTGCCAGCAGCTTGGAGCCCGGGAACACTGAAGCTTTCTTT
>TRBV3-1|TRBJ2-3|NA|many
CASSLTSSGDTQYF
TGTGCCAGCAGCCTAACTAGCAGTGGAGATACGCAGTATTTT
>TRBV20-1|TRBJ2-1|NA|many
CSARWGAYNEQFF
TGCAGTGCTAGATGGGGGGCTTACAATGAGCAGTTCTTC
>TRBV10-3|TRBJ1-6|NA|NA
CAISGQLDSPLHF
TGTGCCATCAGTGGACAGCTGGATTCACCCCTCCACTTT
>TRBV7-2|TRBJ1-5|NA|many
CASSLGGQSNQPQHF
TGTGCCAGCAGCTTAGGGGGGCAGAGCAATCAGCCCCAGCATTTT
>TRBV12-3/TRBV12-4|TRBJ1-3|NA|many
CASSLSVVNTIYF
TGTGCCAGCAGTTTATCAGTGGTAAACACCATATATTTT
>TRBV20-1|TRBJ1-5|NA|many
CSARKGGQPQHF
TGCAGTGCTAGAAAGGGGGGGCAGCCCCAGCATTTT
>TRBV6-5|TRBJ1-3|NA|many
CASSYSASRSGNTIYF
TGTGCCAGCAGTTACTCGGCTTCCAGGTCTGGAAACACCATATATTTT
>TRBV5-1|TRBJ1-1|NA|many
CASSRLNTEAFF
TGCGCCAGCAGCCGTCTGAACACTGAAGCTTTCTTT
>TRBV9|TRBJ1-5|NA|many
CASSVRSRGISNQPQHF
TGTGCCAGCAGCGTACGTTCCCGGGGAATTAGCAATCAGCCCCAGCATTTT
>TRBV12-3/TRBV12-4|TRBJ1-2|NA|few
CASSLAAGDSSFYGYTF
TGTGCCAGCAGTTTAGCTGCAGGGGATAGTTCCTTCTATGGCTACACCTTC
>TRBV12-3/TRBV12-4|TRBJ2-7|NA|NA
CASTWAVLSEQYF
TGTGCCAGCACGTGGGCGGTTCTGAGTGAGCAGTACTTC
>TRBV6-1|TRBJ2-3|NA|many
CASSEHPGSDTQYF
TGTGCCAGCAGTGAACATCCGGGATCAGATACGCAGTATTTT
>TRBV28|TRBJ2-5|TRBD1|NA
CASSPIGVRGETQYF
TGTGCCAGCAGTCCGATAGGTGTCAGGGGGGAGACCCAGTACTTC
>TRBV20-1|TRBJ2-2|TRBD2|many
CSARRGDTGELFF
TGCAGTGCTAGGCGGGGGGACACCGGGGAGCTGTTTTTT
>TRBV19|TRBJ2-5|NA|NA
CASSPAYPDPPQYF
TGTGCCAGTAGTCCAGCTTATCCGGATCCGCCCCAGTACTTC
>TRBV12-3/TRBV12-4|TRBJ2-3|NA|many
CASSLASDTQYF
TGTGCCAGCAGTTTAGCTTCAGATACGCAGTATTTT
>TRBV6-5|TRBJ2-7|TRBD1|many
CASSYGDSSYEQYF
TGTGCCAGCAGTTACGGGGACAGTTCCTACGAGCAGTACTTC
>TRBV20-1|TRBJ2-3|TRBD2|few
CSAIGLAGTSTDTQYF
TGCAGTGCTATTGGACTAGCGGGTACTAGCACAGATACGCAGTATTTT
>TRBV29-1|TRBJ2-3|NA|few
CSVEDLGRLGTDTQYF
TGCAGCGTTGAAGATTTGGGACGACTTGGCACAGATACGCAGTATTTT
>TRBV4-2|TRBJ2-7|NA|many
CASSRRGHTGSSYEQYF
TGTGCCAGCAGCCGAAGGGGCCATACTGGTAGCTCCTACGAGCAGTACTTC